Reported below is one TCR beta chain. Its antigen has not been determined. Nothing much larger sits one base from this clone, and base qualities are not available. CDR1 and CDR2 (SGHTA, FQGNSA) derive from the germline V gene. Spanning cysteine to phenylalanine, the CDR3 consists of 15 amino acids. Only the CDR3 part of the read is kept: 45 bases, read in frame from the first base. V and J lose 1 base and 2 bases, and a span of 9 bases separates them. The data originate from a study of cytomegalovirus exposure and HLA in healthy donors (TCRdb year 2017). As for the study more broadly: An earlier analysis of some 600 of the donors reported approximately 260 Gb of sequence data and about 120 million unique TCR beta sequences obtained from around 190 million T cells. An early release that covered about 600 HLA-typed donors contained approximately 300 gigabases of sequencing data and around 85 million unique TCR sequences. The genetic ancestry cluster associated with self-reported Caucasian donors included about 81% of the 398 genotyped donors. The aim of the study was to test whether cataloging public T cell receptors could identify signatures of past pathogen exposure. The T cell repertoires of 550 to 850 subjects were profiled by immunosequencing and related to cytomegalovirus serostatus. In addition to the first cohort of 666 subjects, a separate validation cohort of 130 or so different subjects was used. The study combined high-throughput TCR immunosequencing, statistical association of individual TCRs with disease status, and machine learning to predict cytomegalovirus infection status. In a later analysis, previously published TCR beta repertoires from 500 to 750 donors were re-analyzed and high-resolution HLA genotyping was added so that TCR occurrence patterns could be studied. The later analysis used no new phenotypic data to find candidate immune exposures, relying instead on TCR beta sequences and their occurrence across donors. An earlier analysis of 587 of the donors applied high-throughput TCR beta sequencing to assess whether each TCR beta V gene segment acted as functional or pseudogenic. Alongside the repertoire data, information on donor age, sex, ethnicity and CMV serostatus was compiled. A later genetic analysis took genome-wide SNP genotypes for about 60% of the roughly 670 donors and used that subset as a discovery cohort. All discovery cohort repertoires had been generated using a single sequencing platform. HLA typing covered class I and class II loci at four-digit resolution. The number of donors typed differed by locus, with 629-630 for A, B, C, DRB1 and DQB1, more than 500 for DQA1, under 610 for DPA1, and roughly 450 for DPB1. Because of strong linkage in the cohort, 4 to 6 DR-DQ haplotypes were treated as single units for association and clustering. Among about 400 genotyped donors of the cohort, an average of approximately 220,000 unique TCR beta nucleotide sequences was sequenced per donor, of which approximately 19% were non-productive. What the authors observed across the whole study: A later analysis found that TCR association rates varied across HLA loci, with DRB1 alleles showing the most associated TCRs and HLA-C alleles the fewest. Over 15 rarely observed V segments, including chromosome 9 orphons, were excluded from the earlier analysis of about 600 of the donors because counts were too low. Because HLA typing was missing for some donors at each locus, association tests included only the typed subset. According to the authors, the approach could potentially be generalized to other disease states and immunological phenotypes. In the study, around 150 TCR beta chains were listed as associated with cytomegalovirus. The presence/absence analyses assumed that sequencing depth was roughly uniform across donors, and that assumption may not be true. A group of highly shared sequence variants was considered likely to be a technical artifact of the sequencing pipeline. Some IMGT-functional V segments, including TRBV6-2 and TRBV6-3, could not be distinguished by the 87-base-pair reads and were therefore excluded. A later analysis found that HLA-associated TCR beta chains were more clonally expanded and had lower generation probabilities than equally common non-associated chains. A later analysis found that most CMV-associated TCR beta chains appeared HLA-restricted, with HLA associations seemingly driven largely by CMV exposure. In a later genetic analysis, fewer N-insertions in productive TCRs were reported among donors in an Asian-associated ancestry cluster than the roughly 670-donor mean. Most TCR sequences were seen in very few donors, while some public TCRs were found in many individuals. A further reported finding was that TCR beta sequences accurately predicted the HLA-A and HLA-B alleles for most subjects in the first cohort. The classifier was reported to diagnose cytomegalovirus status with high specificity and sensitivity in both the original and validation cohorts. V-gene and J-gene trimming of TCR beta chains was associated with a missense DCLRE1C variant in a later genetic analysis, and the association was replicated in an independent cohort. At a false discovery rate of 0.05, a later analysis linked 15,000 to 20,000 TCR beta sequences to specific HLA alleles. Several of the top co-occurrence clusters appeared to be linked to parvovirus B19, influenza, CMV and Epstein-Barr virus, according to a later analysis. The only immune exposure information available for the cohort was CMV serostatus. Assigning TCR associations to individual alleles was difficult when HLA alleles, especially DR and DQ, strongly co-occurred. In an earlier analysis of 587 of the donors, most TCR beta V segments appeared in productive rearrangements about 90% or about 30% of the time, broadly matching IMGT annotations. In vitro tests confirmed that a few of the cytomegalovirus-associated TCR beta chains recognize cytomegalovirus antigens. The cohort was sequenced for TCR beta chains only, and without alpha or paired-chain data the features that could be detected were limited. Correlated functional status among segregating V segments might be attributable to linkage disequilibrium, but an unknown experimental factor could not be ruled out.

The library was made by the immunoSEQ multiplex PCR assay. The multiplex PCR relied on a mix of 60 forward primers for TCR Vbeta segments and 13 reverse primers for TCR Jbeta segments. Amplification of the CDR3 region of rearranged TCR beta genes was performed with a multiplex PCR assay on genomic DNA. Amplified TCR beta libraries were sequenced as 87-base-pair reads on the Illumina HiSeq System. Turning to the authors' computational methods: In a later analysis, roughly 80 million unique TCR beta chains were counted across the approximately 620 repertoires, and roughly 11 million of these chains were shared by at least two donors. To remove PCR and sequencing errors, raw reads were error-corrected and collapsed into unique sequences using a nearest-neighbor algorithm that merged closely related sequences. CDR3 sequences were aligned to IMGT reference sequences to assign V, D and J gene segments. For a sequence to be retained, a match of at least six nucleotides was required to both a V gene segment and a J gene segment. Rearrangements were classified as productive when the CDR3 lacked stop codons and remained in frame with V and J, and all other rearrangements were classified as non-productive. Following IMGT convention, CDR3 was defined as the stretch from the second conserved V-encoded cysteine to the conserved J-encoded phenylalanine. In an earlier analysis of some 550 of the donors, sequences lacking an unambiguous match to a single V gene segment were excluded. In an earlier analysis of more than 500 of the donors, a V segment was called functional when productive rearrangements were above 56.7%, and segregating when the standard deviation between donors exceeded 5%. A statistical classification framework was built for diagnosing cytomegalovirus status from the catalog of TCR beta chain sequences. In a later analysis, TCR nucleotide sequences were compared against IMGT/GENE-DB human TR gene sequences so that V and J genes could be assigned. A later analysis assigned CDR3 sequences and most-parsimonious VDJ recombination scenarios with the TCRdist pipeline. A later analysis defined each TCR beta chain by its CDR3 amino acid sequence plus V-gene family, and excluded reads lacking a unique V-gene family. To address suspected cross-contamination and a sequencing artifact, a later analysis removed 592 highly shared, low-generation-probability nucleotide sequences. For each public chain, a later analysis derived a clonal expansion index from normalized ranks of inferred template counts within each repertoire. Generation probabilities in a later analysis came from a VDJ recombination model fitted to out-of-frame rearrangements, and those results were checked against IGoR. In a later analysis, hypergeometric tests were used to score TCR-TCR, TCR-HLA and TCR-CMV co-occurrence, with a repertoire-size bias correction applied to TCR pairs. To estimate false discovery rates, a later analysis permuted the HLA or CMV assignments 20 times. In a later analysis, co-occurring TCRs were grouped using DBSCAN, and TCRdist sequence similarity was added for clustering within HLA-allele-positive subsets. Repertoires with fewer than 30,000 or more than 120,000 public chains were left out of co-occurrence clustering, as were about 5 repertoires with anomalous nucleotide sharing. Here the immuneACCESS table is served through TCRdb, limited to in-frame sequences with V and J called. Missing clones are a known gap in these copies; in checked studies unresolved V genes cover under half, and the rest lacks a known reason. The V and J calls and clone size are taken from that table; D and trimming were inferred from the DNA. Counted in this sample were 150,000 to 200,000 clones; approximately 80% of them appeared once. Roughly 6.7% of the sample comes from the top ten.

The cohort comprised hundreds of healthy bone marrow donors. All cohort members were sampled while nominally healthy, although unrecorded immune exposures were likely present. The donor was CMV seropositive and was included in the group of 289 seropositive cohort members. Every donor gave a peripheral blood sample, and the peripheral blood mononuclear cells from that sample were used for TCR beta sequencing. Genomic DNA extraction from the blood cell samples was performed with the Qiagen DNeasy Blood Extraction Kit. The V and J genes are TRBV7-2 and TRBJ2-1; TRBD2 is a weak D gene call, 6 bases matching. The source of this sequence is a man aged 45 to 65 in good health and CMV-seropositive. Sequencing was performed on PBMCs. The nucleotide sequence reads TGTGCCAGCAGCTTAGGGGCGGGACCCTACAATGAGCAGTTCTTC. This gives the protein CASSLGAGPYNEQFF.